The 16 T cell receptor beta chains below all came from one sample that was sequenced in a study of T cell responses to AZD1222 COVID-19 vaccine. Assay used: immunoSEQ multiplex PCR; TCRdb lists only in-frame clones, some missing. Of 130,000 to 150,000 clones listed, 75% to 90% were seen once; the top ten hold 1.6%. The sample here was peripheral blood, taken on day 0 of AZD1222 vaccination. The source is an adult in good health.

The V call is TRBV6-5, the J call TRBJ1-2, with TRBD1 as a possible D gene (5 bases). Germline V gene sequence: CDR1 MNHEY, CDR2 SVGAGI. There are 11 residues in the CDR3. CDR3 DNA sequence: TGTGCGGGGGAAGCTAACTATGGCTACACCTTC. Translation: CAGEANYGYTF.

The rearrangement joins TRBV5-4 to TRBJ1-2; D is unresolved. Trimming shortened V by 9 bases and J by 0 bases, and 15 bases separated the two germline ends. This CDR3 region has 14 residues. CDR1 and CDR2 from the germline V gene are SGHNT and YYREEE (reference sequence). As DNA, the CDR3 is TGTGCCACTAAAGTTGACGTTTCTAACTATGGCTACACCTTC. Translated, it gives CATKVDVSNYGYTF.

This chain connects TRBV6-6 to TRBJ1-6, with 7 bases lining up with TRBD1. Germline V CDR1 and CDR2: MNHNY, SVGAGI (reference sequence). V was pared by 5 bases and J by 0 bases, with 7 bases of the junction left unmatched. The CDR3 consists of 17 residues. CDR3 in DNA: TGTGCCAGCAGTCTACGGGACAGAGACTCCTATAATTCACCCCTCCACTTT. It yields the protein CASSLRDRDSYNSPLHF.

The rearrangement uses TRBV12-3 or TRBV12-4 and TRBJ1-2; 8 bases are a match to TRBD1. The CDR3 has 12 amino acids. With V trimmed by 7 bases and J by 8 bases, 6 bases remained unmatched. CDR3 nucleotide sequence: TGTGCCAGCAAAACCAGGGGGCTAGGCTACACCTTC. Translated: CASKTRGLGYTF.

The V call is TRBV28, the J call TRBJ2-7; D may correspond to TRBD1 or TRBD2 (7 bases each). From germline, CDR1 is MDHEN and CDR2 SYDVKM. The ends were cut back, 8 bases at V and 4 bases at J, with 21 bases in the middle. This CDR3 region has 15 residues. The CDR3 sequence is CASRGQGGRMYEQYF. DNA for the CDR3: TGTGCCAGCCGGGGCCAGGGGGGGCGCATGTACGAGCAGTACTTC.

The chain combines TRBV4-1 with TRBJ2-2, with 9 nucleotides matching TRBD2. The J segment lost 0 bases and the V segment lost 9 bases, leaving 8 bases of the junction unmatched. Germline lookup yields CDR1 MGHRA and CDR2 YSYEKL. CDR3 length equals 16 residues. CDR3 DNA sequence: TGCGCCAGTACGGTCGGCGGGGGGGCGAACACCGGGGAGCTGTTTTTT. It is translated as CASTVGGGANTGELFF.

The rearrangement links TRBV6-1 to TRBJ2-5; TRBD2 agrees at 12 bases. This CDR3 comprises 16 residues. Germline V gives CDR1 MNHNS, CDR2 SASEGT. With V trimmed by 1 base and J by 5 bases, 5 bases remained unmatched. The CDR3 DNA follows: TGTGCCAGCAGTGAAGGGCTAGCGGGGGGGGCCGAGACCCAGTACTTC. Protein product: CASSEGLAGGAETQYF.

On this clone itself: The identical CDR3 is also encoded by other nucleotide sequences in the sample. This sequence joins TRBV9 and TRBJ2-2; tentatively, D is TRBD2 (5 bases). This CDR3 is built from 13 residues. Germline V gene data show CDR1 as SGDLS and CDR2 as YYNGEE. The V and J ends lost 2 bases and 8 bases respectively, with 10 bases between them. The CDR3 nucleotides read TGTGCCAGCAGCGTTGGAGGCGCGGGGGAGCTGTTTTTT. It is translated as CASSVGGAGELFF.

V and J are TRBV6-5 and TRBJ1-2; 7 positions match TRBD1. With V trimmed by 7 bases and J by 8 bases, 16 bases remained unmatched. The CDR3 spans 15 residues. Germline V gene data show CDR1 as MNHEY and CDR2 as SVGAGI. The CDR3 DNA reads TGTGCCAGCACCCACGGGACGACAGGGACAAGCGGCTACACCTTC. As protein: CASTHGTTGTSGYTF.

CDR3 coding DNA: TGTGCCAGCAGTTACGTCCCGACTGAAGCTTTCTTT. Its protein is CASSYVPTEAFF. V usage is TRBV6-5 and J usage is TRBJ1-1; unclear D gene. This CDR3 contains 12 residues. Germline values: CDR1 MNHEY, CDR2 SVGAGI. Trimming left V 2 bases short and J 5 bases short, with 6 bases between.

The J gene is TRBJ1-4, the V gene TRBV12-5; D is unresolved. Germline V gene lookup returns CDR1 LGHNT and CDR2 FRNRAP. The CDR3 covers 10 residues. V lost 7 bases and J lost 9, with 6 bases in between. CDR3 sequence reads: CASVQKKLFF. In DNA, the CDR3 is TGTGCTAGTGTTCAAAAAAAACTGTTTTTT.

The chain has TRBV27 and TRBJ1-4, with D possibly being TRBD1 (5 bases). This CDR3 spans 15 amino acids. Germline V gene data show CDR1 as MNHEY and CDR2 as SMNVEV (reference sequence). V was clipped by 2 bases and J by 5 bases, with 12 bases between them. The CDR3: CASSLSRGRNEKLFF. CDR3 sequence (DNA): TGTGCCAGCAGTTTAAGCCGGGGCCGAAATGAAAAACTGTTTTTT.

The CDR3 sequence is CATVLRDTGELFF. The CDR3 DNA reads as TGTGCCACGGTCCTTAGGGACACCGGGGAGCTGTTTTTT. The chain couples TRBV27 to TRBJ2-2; D is unresolved. The V gene lost 10 bases and the J gene lost 3 bases, with 12 bases spanning the gap. Germline V gene sequence: CDR1 MNHEY, CDR2 SMNVEV (reference sequence). CDR3 length equals 13 residues.

The J gene is TRBJ2-1, the V gene TRBV7-9; unclear D gene. Deletions cut 5 bases from V and 9 bases from J, with 8 bases between. Germline assignment: CDR1 SEHNR and CDR2 FQNEAQ (reference sequence). The CDR3 totals 11 residues. The chain's CDR3 is CASSDPGEQFF. The CDR3 DNA reads as TGTGCCAGCAGCGACCCCGGTGAGCAGTTCTTC. Full variable domain (missing parts from reference TRBV7-9 and TRBJ2-1): DTGVSQNPRHKITKRGQNVTFRCDPISEHNRLYWYRQTLGQGPEFLTYFQNEAQLEKSRLLSDRFSAERPKGSFSTLEIQRTEQGDSAMYLCASSDPGEQFFGPGTRLTVL.

This chain joins TRBV5-1 and TRBJ2-2; 9 nucleotides agree with TRBD2. Per germline, CDR1 SGHRS and CDR2 YFSETQ. This CDR3 contains 15 residues. V was clipped by 4 bases and J by 2 bases; unmatched bases: 3. CDR3 residues: CASSSGGSNTGELFF. The CDR3 region has the DNA TGCGCCAGCAGCAGCGGGGGGAGTAACACCGGGGAGCTGTTTTTT.

The chain carries TRBV3-1 (or the pseudogene TRBV3-2) and TRBJ2-1; 11 bases are a match to TRBD2. The germline V gene encodes CDR1 LGHDT and CDR2 YNNKEL (reference sequence). The CDR3 spans 16 residues. V lost 5 bases and J lost 3; bases outside the gene matches: 6. The CDR3 DNA sequence: TGTGCCAGCAGCAGACTAGCGGGACTACTCTACAATGAGCAGTTCTTC. Residues: CASSRLAGLLYNEQFF.